These 30 T cell receptor beta chains were all obtained from the same sample, sequenced in a study of cytomegalovirus exposure and HLA in healthy donors. Sequencing used immunoSEQ multiplex PCR; TCRdb keeps in-frame clones, though not all of them. Among 52,000 or so clones listed, 89% were seen once. The sequenced sample consisted of PBMCs. The receptors originated from a woman between 18 and 30 years old in good health and CMV-seronegative.

This chain uses TRBV30 with TRBJ1-5, with 7 bases matching TRBD1. Germline lookup yields CDR1 GTSNPN and CDR2 SVGIG (reference sequence). The ends lost 2 bases at V and 0 bases at J; junction bases unmatched: 4. This CDR3 contains 15 residues. CDR3 in amino acids: CAWSRDSYSNQPQHF. The DNA for the CDR3 is TGTGCCTGGAGTCGGGACAGCTATAGCAATCAGCCCCAGCATTTT. The full variable domain, its missing parts supplied by reference TRBV30 and TRBJ1-5, is SQTIHQWPATLVQPVGSPLSLECTVEGTSNPNLYWYRQAAGRGLQLLFYSVGIGQISSEVPQNLSASRPQDRQFILSSKKLLLSDSGFYLCAWSRDSYSNQPQHFGDGTRLSIL.

The rearrangement uses TRBV9 and TRBJ1-2; TRBD1 aligns across 7 bases. V shed 5 bases and J 3 bases; nucleotides not matched to a gene: 7. Germline loops: CDR1 SGDLS, CDR2 YYNGEE. The CDR3 spans 14 residues. The CDR3 coding sequence is TGTGCCAGCAGTCCAGACAGGGATTACTATGGCTACACCTTC. Its translation: CASSPDRDYYGYTF. Based on the CDR3 plus reference TRBV9 and TRBJ1-2, the full variable domain is DSGVTQTPKHLITATGQRVTLRCSPRSGDLSVYWYQQSLDQGLQFLIQYYNGEERAKGNILERFSAQQFPDLHSELNLSSLELGDSALYFCASSPDRDYYGYTFGSGTRLTVV.

The V call is TRBV10-2, the J call TRBJ2-1; 11 bases fit TRBD2. Looked up from germline, CDR1 is WSHSY and CDR2 is SAAADI. V trimming: 7 bases; J trimming: 9 bases; junction bases outside the gene matches: 5. The CDR3 consists of 13 residues. CDR3 protein: CASMVAGGREQFF. Written as DNA, the CDR3 is TGCGCCAGCATGGTAGCGGGGGGGCGTGAGCAGTTCTTC.

V is TRBV28 and J is TRBJ2-7; D is possibly TRBD1 (5 bases). Germline V gene sequence: CDR1 MDHEN, CDR2 SYDVKM. Trimming pared 3 bases from V and 2 bases from J, leaving 20 bases between. This CDR3 is built from 17 residues. For the CDR3, the DNA is TGTGCCAGCAGTTTCCCAAACACCCAGGGAAACCCCTACGAGCAGTACTTC. Its protein product is CASSFPNTQGNPYEQYF.

The genes are TRBV5-6 and TRBJ2-1; 11 bases map to TRBD2. Germline-derived CDR1 and CDR2 are SGHDT and YYEEEE. Losses at the gene ends were 5 bases for V and 14 bases for J; bases not matched to a gene: 6. The CDR3 covers 12 residues. CDR3 loop: CASSNRLAGKFF. The CDR3 nucleotides are TGTGCCAGCAGTAATCGACTAGCGGGGAAGTTCTTC.

This clone has just one count. The identical CDR3 is also encoded by other nucleotide sequences in the sample. V gene TRBV6-5 combines with J gene TRBJ1-5, with 7 bases identical to TRBD1. The CDR3 consists of 12 residues. CDR1 and CDR2 from the germline V gene are MNHEY and SVGAGI. The ends lost 6 bases at V and 6 bases at J; junction bases unmatched: 2. The CDR3 spells CASSQGGQPQHF. In nucleotides, the CDR3 is TGTGCCAGCAGCCAGGGGGGTCAGCCCCAGCATTTT.

CDR3 in amino acids: CASSLPTGNYGYTF. CDR3 bases: TGTGCCAGCAGCTTACCGACAGGGAACTATGGCTACACCTTC. The chain joins TRBV7-9 to TRBJ1-2, with 7 positions matching TRBD1. The V gene's germline CDR1 is SEHNR and CDR2 FQNEAQ (reference sequence). The length of the CDR3 is 14 residues. Unmatched junction bases numbered 2, after V lost 2 bases and J lost 2 bases.

This rearrangement joins TRBV28 to TRBJ2-7; 10 nucleotides line up with TRBD2. CDR1 is MDHEN and CDR2 is SYDVKM in the germline V gene. V shed 0 bases and J 5 bases; nucleotides not matched to a gene: 7. The CDR3 is 16 residues long. The CDR3 reads CASSLWGSGRVHEQYF. The CDR3 region has the DNA TGTGCCAGCAGTTTATGGGGGAGCGGGAGGGTTCACGAGCAGTACTTC. Drawing the rest from reference TRBV28 and TRBJ2-7, the complete variable domain is DVKVTQSSRYLVKRTGEKVFLECVQDMDHENMFWYRQDPGLGLRLIYFSYDVKMKEKGDIPEGYSVSREKKERFSLILESASTNQTSMYLCASSLWGSGRVHEQYFGPGTRLTVT.

The table lists this clone with a few counts. The V gene is TRBV6-1, the J gene TRBJ1-3; no clear D gene. CDR1 and CDR2 from the germline V gene are MNHNS and SASEGT. V lost 2 bases to trimming and J lost 0 bases, with 8 bases between them. CDR3 length: 15 amino acids. CDR3 DNA sequence: TGTGCCAGCAGTGAAACGGACTACTCTGGAAACACCATATATTTT. Its translation: CASSETDYSGNTIYF.

The chain has TRBV19 and TRBJ2-1; 9 bases match TRBD2. Losses at the gene ends were 7 bases for V and 5 bases for J; bases not matched to a gene: 6. Germline lookup yields CDR1 LNHDA and CDR2 SQIVND (reference sequence). The CDR3 loop spans 14 amino acids. The CDR3 here is CASKSSGAHNEQFF. CDR3 in DNA: TGTGCCAGTAAGTCTAGCGGGGCCCACAATGAGCAGTTCTTC. The full variable domain, its missing parts supplied by reference TRBV19 and TRBJ2-1, is DGGITQSPKYLFRKEGQNVTLSCEQNLNHDAMYWYRQDPGQGLRLIYYSQIVNDFQKGDIAEGYSVSREKKESFPLTVTSAQKNPTAFYLCASKSSGAHNEQFFGPGTRLTVL.

The V gene is TRBV6-5, the J gene TRBJ2-7; 7 nucleotides agree with TRBD1. V gave up 5 bases and J gave up 5 bases; unmatched junction bases: 6. From germline, CDR1 is MNHEY and CDR2 SVGAGI. The CDR3 is made up of 13 amino acids. The CDR3 loop is CASSDRQGDEQYF. As DNA, the CDR3 is TGTGCCAGCAGTGACCGACAGGGAGACGAGCAGTACTTC.

V is TRBV6-1 and J is TRBJ1-3, with a weak D call TRBD1 (5 bases). V lost 4 bases and J lost 4, with 14 bases in between. Germline assignment: CDR1 MNHNS and CDR2 SASEGT. The CDR3 length is 15 residues. CDR3 sequence: CASSAGPQGGNTIYF. CDR3 nucleotide sequence: TGTGCCAGCAGTGCCGGGCCCCAGGGAGGAAACACCATATATTTT.

This clone was seen a few times. CDR3 in DNA: TGCGCCAACAAATGGGGGAGCCGGGACAGGTCCACCTACGAGCAGTACTTC. Protein: CANKWGSRDRSTYEQYF. This rearrangement joins TRBV4-1 to TRBJ2-7, with 8 bases aligning to TRBD1. Trimming removed 10 bases from V and 2 bases from J; junction bases left unmatched: 19. This CDR3 contains 17 residues. The germline V gene encodes CDR1 MGHRA and CDR2 YSYEKL.

This clone appeared a single time. The chain joins TRBV4-2 to TRBJ2-5, with D possibly being TRBD2 (6 bases). The germline gives CDR1 LGHNA, CDR2 YNFKEQ. CDR3 length equals 13 residues. Trimming took 0 bases from V and 4 from J, leaving 6 bases between them. The CDR3 DNA reads as TGTGCCAGCAGCCAAGAGGGGGGAGAGACCCAGTACTTC. Translating it yields CASSQEGGETQYF.

This clone occurred a few times. The V and J genes are TRBV2 and TRBJ1-4; tentative D call: TRBD1 (5 bases). The germline CDR1 and CDR2 sequences are SNHLY and FYNNEI. The CDR3 consists of 14 residues. V was shortened by 2 bases and J by 5 bases, with 9 bases between the two germline ends. CDR3 nucleotide sequence: TGTGCCAGCAGTGAACGGGGGGGAAATGAAAAACTGTTTTTT. Protein product: CASSERGGNEKLFF.

The chain uses TRBV7-9 and TRBJ2-2, with D possibly matching TRBD2 (5 bases). This CDR3 comprises 17 residues. The germline V gene encodes CDR1 SEHNR and CDR2 FQNEAQ (reference sequence). With 5 bases removed from V and 3 bases from J, the gap between germline ends came to 19 bases. CDR3 amino acids: CASSPGGHRGYTGELFF. The CDR3 nucleotides are TGTGCCAGCAGCCCTGGAGGTCACAGAGGGTACACCGGGGAGCTGTTTTTT.

The chain joins TRBV9 to TRBJ1-1; TRBD1 matches at 7 bases. The V and J ends lost 0 bases and 7 bases, in that order; junction bases with no gene match: 9. Germline values: CDR1 SGDLS, CDR2 YYNGEE. This CDR3 has 15 residues. The CDR3 loop is CASSVEGGPGVEAFF. In DNA, the CDR3 is TGTGCCAGCAGCGTAGAAGGGGGCCCGGGGGTTGAAGCTTTCTTT.

This clone showed up just a few times. CDR3 DNA sequence: TGTGCCAGCAGCTTGGGGGCGGGGGGCTCCTACGAGCAGTACTTC. Its protein product is CASSLGAGGSYEQYF. The chain is built from TRBV5-4 and TRBJ2-7, with 8 bases that match TRBD2. The germline CDR1 and CDR2 sequences are SGHNT and YYREEE (reference sequence). This CDR3 spans 15 amino acids. V shed 0 bases, J shed 0 bases, and the junction held 2 bases outside the gene matches.

The chain has TRBV14 and TRBJ2-7; 9 bases line up with TRBD2. The trim removed 1 base at V and 5 bases at J, leaving 12 bases unmatched. The CDR3 has 17 amino acids. Germline lookup yields CDR1 SGHDN and CDR2 FVKESK. CDR3 sequence: CASSQARQRTSANEQYF. CDR3 DNA: TGTGCCAGCAGCCAAGCGCGCCAACGGACTAGCGCGAACGAGCAGTACTTC.

This rearrangement joins TRBV7-2 to TRBJ2-1; 8 bases are a match to TRBD2. There are 15 residues in the CDR3. From germline, CDR1 is SGHTA and CDR2 FQGNSA. V shed 5 bases and J 4 bases; nucleotides not matched to a gene: 7. CDR3: CASSDTGLAYNEQFF. CDR3 coding DNA: TGTGCCAGCAGCGACACCGGACTAGCTTACAATGAGCAGTTCTTC.

The chain has TRBV30 and TRBJ1-2; 7 nucleotides line up with TRBD1. CDR3 length equals 17 residues. Per germline, CDR1 GTSNPN and CDR2 SVGIG (reference sequence). J was trimmed by 0 bases and V by 1 base; bases with no gene match: 11. CDR3 DNA: TGTGCCTGGAGTGCGCCGACAGGGCGTCGAACTAACTATGGCTACACCTTC. Protein product: CAWSAPTGRRTNYGYTF.

As DNA, the CDR3 is TGCGCCAGCAGCCTTGGACTGGATGCAGATACGCAGTATTTT. Its translation: CASSLGLDADTQYF. The chain recombines TRBV5-1 with TRBJ2-3; D possibly corresponds to TRBD2 (5 bases). This CDR3 has 14 amino acids. Germline V CDR1 and CDR2: SGHRS, YFSETQ. The V end lost 4 bases, the J end lost 4 bases, and 13 bases lay between the germline ends.

The J gene is TRBJ1-2, the V gene TRBV2, with 8 nucleotides matching TRBD1. Per the germline V gene, CDR1 is SNHLY and CDR2 is FYNNEI. With V trimmed by 4 bases and J by 6 bases, 4 bases remained unmatched. This CDR3 spans 13 amino acids. The CDR3 sequence: CASSGTGINGYTF. CDR3 DNA sequence: TGTGCCAGCAGTGGGACAGGGATAAATGGCTACACCTTC.

This clone came up once. The CDR3 nucleotides are TGTGCCAGCAGCGGACGGACAGAAGACTATGGCTACACCTTC. Residues: CASSGRTEDYGYTF. This chain links TRBV7-8 with TRBJ1-2; maybe TRBD1 (6 bases). Germline-derived CDR1 and CDR2 are SGHVS and FQNEAQ. V lost 5 bases and J lost 3, with 13 bases in between. This CDR3 has 14 residues. The full variable domain, in which reference TRBV7-8 and TRBJ1-2 provide the parts outside the CDR3, is GAGVSQSPRYKVAKRGQDVALRCDPISGHVSLFWYQQALGQGPEFLTYFQNEAQLDKSGLPSDRFFAERPEGSVSTLKIQRTQQEDSAVYLCASSGRTEDYGYTFGSGTRLTVV.

The rearrangement links TRBV6-6 to TRBJ2-7, with 7 bases matching TRBD1. This CDR3 comprises 16 residues. The germline gives CDR1 MNHNY, CDR2 SVGAGI (reference sequence). J gave up 3 bases and V 0 bases, and 8 bases lay outside the gene matches. In DNA, the CDR3 is TGTGCCAGCAGTTACTCGAAAGGGGGCGTTATCTACGAGCAGTACTTC. It codes for CASSYSKGGVIYEQYF.

The chain combines TRBV27 with TRBJ2-1, with D possibly TRBD2 on 6 matching bases. CDR3 length equals 16 residues. Germline CDR1 reads MNHEY; CDR2 reads SMNVEV (reference sequence). The germline V and J ends were trimmed by 2 bases and 5 bases, with 16 bases remaining between them. As DNA, the CDR3 is TGTGCCAGCAGTTTAATGGGATTAGAGCGGGACAATGAGCAGTTCTTC. Its translation is CASSLMGLERDNEQFF.

This chain links TRBV7-6 with TRBJ1-1, with a tentative D call TRBD1 (6 bases). Germline CDR1 and CDR2: SGHVS and FNYEAQ. Trimming removed 10 bases at V and 2 bases at J, with 17 bases between. The CDR3 contains 14 residues. The CDR3 reads CATTRGNPNTEAFF. In nucleotides, the CDR3 is TGTGCCACCACCAGGGGTAATCCCAACACTGAAGCTTTCTTT.

This rearrangement joins TRBV10-1 to TRBJ2-5; possibly TRBD1 for D (6 bases). The V gene lost 9 bases and the J gene lost 5 bases, with 16 bases spanning the gap. Germline V CDR1 and CDR2: WNHNN, SYGVQD (reference sequence). This CDR3 has 13 amino acids. The CDR3 DNA follows: TGCGCCAGGTTCGTAGGGGGTGGGGAGACCCAGTACTTC. Amino acid sequence: CARFVGGGETQYF.

The chain links TRBV9 to TRBJ1-2, with a weak D call TRBD1 (5 bases). The germline V gene encodes CDR1 SGDLS and CDR2 YYNGEE. The CDR3 loop spans 15 amino acids. V was shortened by 0 bases and J by 3 bases, with 12 bases between the two germline ends. CDR3 sequence: CASSVEVVTDYGYTF. In DNA, the CDR3 is TGTGCCAGCAGCGTAGAGGTCGTGACAGACTATGGCTACACCTTC.

The CDR3, as DNA: TGTGCCAGCAGCCAATATCGAGGCCCCGGCACAGATACGCAGTATTTT. Protein product: CASSQYRGPGTDTQYF. V usage is TRBV14 and J usage is TRBJ2-3; D is unclear. The germline V gene encodes CDR1 SGHDN and CDR2 FVKESK. This CDR3 region has 16 residues. V was trimmed by 2 bases and J by 1 base, leaving 13 bases between them.